One T cell receptor beta chain is described in this entry. Assay used: immunoSEQ multiplex PCR; TCRdb lists only in-frame clones, some missing. The data contain around 320,000 clones, over 85% of them singletons. This CDR3 region has 15 residues. Germline CDR1 SNHLY, CDR2 FYNNEI. V was clipped by 5 bases and J by 0 bases, with 11 bases between them. The data were obtained in a study of blood T cell repertoires in COVID-19. Study-level information: Acute and convalescent COVID-19 samples came from the United States, Italy and Spain.

This study enrolled people aged about 18 to 100 from approximately 24 US geographic areas. Which cohort a participant joined came from the clinical history participants gave. J is TRBJ1-5 and V is TRBV2, with unresolved D. The source material was PBMCs or T cells enriched from blood (not recorded which). The source of this sequence is a woman aged 50 to 60 who had been exposed to COVID-19. In DNA, the CDR3 is TGTGCCAGCAGTTCCACAGTATCTAGCAATCAGCCCCAGCATTTT. This encodes CASSSTVSSNQPQHF. The full variable domain, its missing parts supplied by reference TRBV2 and TRBJ1-5, is EPEVTQTPSHQVTQMGQEVILRCVPISNHLYFYWYRQILGQKVEFLVSFYNNEISEKSEIFDDQFSVERPDGSNFTLKIRSTKLEDSAMYFCASSSTVSSNQPQHFGDGTRLSIL.